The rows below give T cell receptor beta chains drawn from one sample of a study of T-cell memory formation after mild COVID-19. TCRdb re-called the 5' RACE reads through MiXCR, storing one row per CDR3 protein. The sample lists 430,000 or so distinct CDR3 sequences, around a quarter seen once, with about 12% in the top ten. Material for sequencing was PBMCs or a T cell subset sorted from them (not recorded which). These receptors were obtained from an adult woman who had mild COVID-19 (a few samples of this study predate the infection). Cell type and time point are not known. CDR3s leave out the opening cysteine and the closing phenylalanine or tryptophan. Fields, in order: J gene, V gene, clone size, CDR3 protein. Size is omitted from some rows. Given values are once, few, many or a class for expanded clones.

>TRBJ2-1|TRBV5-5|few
ATGREDFSYNEQF
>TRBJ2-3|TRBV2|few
ASKGGADTQY
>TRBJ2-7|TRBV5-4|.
ASSLFWDTAYEQY
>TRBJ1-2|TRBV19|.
ASSPRDRGYGYT
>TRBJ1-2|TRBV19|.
ASSDRGPGYT
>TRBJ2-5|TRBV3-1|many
ASRGFQETQY
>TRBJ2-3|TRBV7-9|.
ASSLEEDYTDTQY
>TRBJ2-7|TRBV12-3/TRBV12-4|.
ASSPSHPSHEQY
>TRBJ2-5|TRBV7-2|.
ASSRDRRVYQETQY
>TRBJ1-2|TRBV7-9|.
ASSLEGPISVKYGYT
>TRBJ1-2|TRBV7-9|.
AGGQGDYGYT
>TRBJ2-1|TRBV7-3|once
ASSPVLAGGEQF
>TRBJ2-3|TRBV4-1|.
ASSQSGGGGDTQY
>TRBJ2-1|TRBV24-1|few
ATSDPGTAYNEQF
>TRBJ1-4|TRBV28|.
ASSRTLHEKLF
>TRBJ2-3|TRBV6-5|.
ATRGALAGGLTDTRY
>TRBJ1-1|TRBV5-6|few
ASSLLGAGNTEAF
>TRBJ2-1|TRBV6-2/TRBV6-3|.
ASSSGLAGLTEQF
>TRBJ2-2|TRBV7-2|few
ASSLGSGVELF
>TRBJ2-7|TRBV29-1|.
SAMKTGGYEQY
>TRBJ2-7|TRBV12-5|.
ASGLVINEQY
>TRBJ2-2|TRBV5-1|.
ASSLEGLAGPGELF
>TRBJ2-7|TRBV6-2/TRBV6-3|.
ASSPSALGLADPGEQY
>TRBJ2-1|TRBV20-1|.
SARERGLSYNEQF
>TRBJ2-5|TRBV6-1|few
ASRVSGGAGETQY
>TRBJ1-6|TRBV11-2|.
ASSLVSAGANSPLH
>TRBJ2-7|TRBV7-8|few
ASSLALAGVGYEQY
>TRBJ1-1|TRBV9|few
ASSEGGRREAF
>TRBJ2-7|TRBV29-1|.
SVVSGSYEQY
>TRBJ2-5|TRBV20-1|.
SARDFRLAGHQETQY
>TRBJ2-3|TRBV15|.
ATSRDRGPDTQY
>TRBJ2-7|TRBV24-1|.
ATSDFDEQY
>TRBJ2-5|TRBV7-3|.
ASSARQGKTQY
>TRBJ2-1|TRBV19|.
ASSAWDRSNEQF
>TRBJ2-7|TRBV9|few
ASSVGTSDFFYEQY
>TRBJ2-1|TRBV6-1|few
ASSPATGGPYNEQF
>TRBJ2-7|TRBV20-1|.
SARGTFSYEQY